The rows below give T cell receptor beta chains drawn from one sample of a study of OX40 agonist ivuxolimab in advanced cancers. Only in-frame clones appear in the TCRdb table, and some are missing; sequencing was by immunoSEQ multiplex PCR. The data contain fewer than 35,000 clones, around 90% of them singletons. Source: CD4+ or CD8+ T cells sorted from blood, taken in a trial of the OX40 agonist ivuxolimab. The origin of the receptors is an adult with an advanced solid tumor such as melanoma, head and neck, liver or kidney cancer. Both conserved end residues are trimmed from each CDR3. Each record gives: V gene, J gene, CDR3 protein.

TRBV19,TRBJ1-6,ASSLGSSYNSPLH
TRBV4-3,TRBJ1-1,ASSALNTEAF
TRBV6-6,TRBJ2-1,AAGGTEF
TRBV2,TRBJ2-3,ASSSGTGFADTQY
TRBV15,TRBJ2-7,ATSSNLPASSYEQY
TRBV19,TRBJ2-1,ASSIGTGLETEQF
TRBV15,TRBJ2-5,ATSRDLGETQY
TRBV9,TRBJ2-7,ASSVEGGFEQY
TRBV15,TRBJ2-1,ATSRDGSTVLDEQF
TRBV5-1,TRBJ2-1,ASSASSLAGGRNEQF
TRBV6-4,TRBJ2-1,ASSVTSGEYNEQF
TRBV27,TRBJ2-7,ASSLSGGGGGGSYEQY
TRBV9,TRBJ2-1,ASSVEGSPYNEQF
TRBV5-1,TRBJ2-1,ASSLVGANEQF
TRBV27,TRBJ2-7,ASSLGAVSYEQY
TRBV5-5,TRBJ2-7,ASSLRPAQGLSEQY
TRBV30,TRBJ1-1,AWKGLLNTEAF
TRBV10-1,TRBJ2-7,ASSEGDSSYEQY
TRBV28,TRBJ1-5,ASSSLLIPGQGDNQPQH
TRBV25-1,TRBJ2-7,ASSATGGYRREQY
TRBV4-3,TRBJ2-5,ASSQAGRQEQY
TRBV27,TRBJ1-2,ASSSSVGQTSYGYT
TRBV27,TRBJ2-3,ASQRGASTDTQY
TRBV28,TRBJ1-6,ASSPGPQKGSPLH
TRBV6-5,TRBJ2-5,ASRAVQETQY
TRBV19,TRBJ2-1,ASSEPGTGATYEQF
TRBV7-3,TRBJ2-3,ASSRGQGADTQY
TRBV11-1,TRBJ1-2,AEPGEGYT
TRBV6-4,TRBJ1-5,ASSDRQVLSNQPQH
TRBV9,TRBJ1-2,ASTGTNYGYT
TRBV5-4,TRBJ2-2,ASSPDSGGAYTGELF
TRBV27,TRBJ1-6,ASSLEGTRGSPLH
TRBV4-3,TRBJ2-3,ASSQDPRGTDTQY
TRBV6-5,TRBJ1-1,ASTPGGAVTEAF
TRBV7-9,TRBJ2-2,ASSLLGAQGGNTGELF
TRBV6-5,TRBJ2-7,ASSDPGGYEQY
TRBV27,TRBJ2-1,ASSSTTGGINEQF
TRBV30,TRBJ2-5,AWSGGGGAGETQY
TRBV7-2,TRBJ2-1,ASSPGQGSSYNEQF
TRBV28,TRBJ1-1,ASSLLEGAEYTEAF
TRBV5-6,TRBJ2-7,ASSFGTGVYEQY